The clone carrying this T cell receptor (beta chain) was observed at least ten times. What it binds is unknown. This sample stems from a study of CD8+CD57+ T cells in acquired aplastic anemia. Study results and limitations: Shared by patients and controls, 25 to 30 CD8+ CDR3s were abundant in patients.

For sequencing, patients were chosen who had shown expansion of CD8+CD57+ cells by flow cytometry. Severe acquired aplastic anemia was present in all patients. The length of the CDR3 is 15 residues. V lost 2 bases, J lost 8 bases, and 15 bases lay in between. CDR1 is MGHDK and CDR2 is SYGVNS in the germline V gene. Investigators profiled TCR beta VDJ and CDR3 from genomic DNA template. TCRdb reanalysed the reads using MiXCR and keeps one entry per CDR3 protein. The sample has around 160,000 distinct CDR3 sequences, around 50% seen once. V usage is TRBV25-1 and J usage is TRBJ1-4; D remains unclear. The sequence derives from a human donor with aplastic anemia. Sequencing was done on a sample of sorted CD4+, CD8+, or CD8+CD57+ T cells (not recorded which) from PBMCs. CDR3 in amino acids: CASSERAPRGEKLFF. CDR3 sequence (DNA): TGTGCCAGCAGTGAACGGGCTCCCAGAGGGGAAAAACTGTTTTTT. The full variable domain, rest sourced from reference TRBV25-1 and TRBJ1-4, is EADIYQTPRYLVIGTGKKITLECSQTMGHDKMYWYQQDPGMELHLIHYSYGVNSTEKGDLSSESTVSRIRTEHFPLTLESARPSHTSQYLCASSERAPRGEKLFFGSGTQLSVL.